The present T cell receptor (beta chain) was sequenced within a study of blood T cells in healthy people across ages (dated by TCRdb to the mid-2010s). For the wider study: In model experiments, template switching captured about one uniquely barcoded TCR beta cDNA molecule for every two T cells. Using deep sequencing normalized with unique cDNA molecular identifiers, the study measured how TCR beta repertoire diversity changes with age. To avoid experimental bias, donors of different ages were distributed randomly across sequencing lanes. Using the same blood draw, the study looked at two additional independent replicas of 1 million unique cDNA reads for two donors, one aged 18 to 29 and the other aged 80 or older. The donors were divided into four age groups: young (average approximately 17 years), middle-aged (over 35), aged (under 70) and long-lived (roughly 86).

CDR1 and CDR2 are drawn from the germline V gene: MDHEN, SYDVKM. V is shortened by 3 bases, J by 11 bases, and the region joining them spans 14 bases. Inclusive of the bounding cysteine and phenylalanine, the CDR3 is 13 residues long. Only CDR3 DNA is held: 39 bases, read in frame from base 1. This clonotype has just a few counts. The antigen it recognizes is unknown. No base qualities exist here, and no much larger clone lies one base off it. Broader findings and caveats from the paper: Donor CMV infection status was unknown, potentially confounding age-related changes in expanded clonotypes. Estimates of total diversity based on one million sequenced T cells were considered lower bounds and underestimates. Bulk unsorted PBMC profiling prevented conclusive comparison of naive and antigen-experienced compartments. Observed TCR beta diversity correlated strongly with the percentage of naive T cells measured by flow cytometry. Compared with the aged group, the long-lived group had more naive CD4+ T cells, fewer expanded clones and increased TCR diversity, suggesting age selection. As age increased, observed TCR beta diversity per million T cells dropped in a roughly linear way, and a significant reduction was already evident by age about 40.

Donors were approximately 42 systemically healthy Caucasian individuals from Russia aged roughly 6 to 90 years. Each donor gave around 9.9 milliliters of peripheral blood, collected into EDTA-treated Vacutainer tubes. Ficoll-Paque density-gradient centrifugation was used to isolate PBMCs, with at least 6 million per sample. Total RNA, at least 6 micrograms per sample, was extracted from PBMCs with Trizol reagent. The percentages of naive CD45RAhigh/CD27high T cells were determined by flow cytometry on a PBMC aliquot from every donor. The library came from 5' RACE. TCRdb lists the instrument as Illumina HiSeq 2500. A second PCR of about 7 to 12 cycles was run with a J-beta primer mix and a sample-barcoded 5' primer. A unique molecular identifier was introduced onto each TCR beta cDNA molecule by a template-switch 5' adaptor carrying 12 random nucleotides. At least 2.5 million CDR3-containing paired-end reads were obtained from each sample. The Mint cDNA synthesis kit, primed by a TRBC-specific oligonucleotide, was used to synthesize first-strand cDNA from all RNA. Following uracil-DNA glycosylase treatment, all cDNA underwent a first 18-cycle PCR with the universal primers M1SS and BC2_uni_R. Concerning the study's data processing: For normalization, 1 million high-quality reads were randomly selected from each sample, with every read carrying a distinct molecular identifier. Reads with shared molecular identifiers were discarded instead of being binned into consensus sequences. MiTCR, set to a Q25 quality threshold and the strictest error-elimination algorithm, was used for CDR3 identification, clonotype clustering and error correction. A nonparametric unseen species model with Euler transformation was used to estimate lower-bound total TCR beta diversity. The public reads were reprocessed in TCRdb via fastp at Q25 and MiXCR, keeping in-frame beta chains. Records with the same CDR3 protein are collapsed into one entry carrying the most frequent genes and DNA. None of the V and J calls come from the authors' own analysis; TCRdb made them. Recorded for this sample are approximately 290,000 distinct CDR3 sequences; 27% of them occurred a single time. The top ten constitute approximately 28% of the sample.

The sequence is built from TRBV28 and TRBJ1-5, with no confidently assigned D gene. The TCR was taken from a woman aged 70-85 years in good health. The sequenced sample was blood. The CDR3 region: CASSFPPSDAQHF. The DNA sequence follows: TGTGCCAGCAGTTTCCCCCCCAGCGATGCCCAGCATTTT.